This T cell receptor (beta chain) is drawn from a study of early T cells in non-severe SARS-CoV-2 infection. Regarding the study as a whole: Matching results from VDJdb favored anti-spike CD8 responses, leaving private and CD4 specificities undetected.

TCRdb re-called the 5' RACE reads through MiXCR, storing one row per CDR3 protein. The sample has about 64,000 distinct CDR3 sequences; roughly 14% are singletons. The CDR3 is 13 residues long. V was trimmed by 1 base and J by 7 bases, leaving 9 bases between them. Points on this clonotype: Its specificity is unknown.

Sequencing input: whole blood. The clonotype originates from an adult who was a healthcare worker with PCR-confirmed SARS-CoV-2 infection or an uninfected control (not recorded which). This chain uses TRBV12-3 or TRBV12-4 with TRBJ2-3; D possibly matches TRBD1 or TRBD2 (5 bases each). The CDR3 reads CASSLVRGNTQYF. The CDR3 nucleotides are TGTGCCAGCAGTTTAGTGAGGGGAAATACGCAGTATTTT.